These T cell receptor beta chains were read from a single sample in a study of T cells in Graves' hyperthyroidism and ophthalmopathy. TCRdb passed the multiplex PCR reads through MiXCR, listing each CDR3 protein once. This table has 300,000 to 500,000 distinct CDR3 sequences, roughly 13% appearing once. Material for sequencing was blood. The receptor source for this set is a man aged 50-59 years with Graves' ophthalmopathy. Both conserved end residues are part of each CDR3. Each record gives: D gene, clone size, V gene, J gene, CDR3 protein, CDR3 DNA. D genes are given only for firm matches. Clone size is shown for a subset of rows, as once, few, many or a class of expanded clone.

>-|many|TRBV29-1|TRBJ2-2
CSVDSNVWANTGELFF
TGCAGCGTTGACTCCAATGTATGGGCGAATACCGGGGAGCTGTTTTTT
>-|many|TRBV7-9|TRBJ2-1
CASSLRPDSSYNEQFF
TGTGCCAGCAGCTTACGTCCAGACAGCTCCTACAATGAGCAGTTCTTC
>TRBD2|-|TRBV2|TRBJ2-5
CASSELAGRTQYF
TGTGCCAGCAGTGAACTAGCGGGTAGGACCCAGTACTTC
>TRBD1|many|TRBV10-3|TRBJ2-7
CATSGQSYEQYF
TGTGCCACGTCGGGACAGAGTTACGAGCAGTACTTC
>TRBD2|many|TRBV7-2|TRBJ2-2
CASSLVAGGNTGELFF
TGTGCCAGCAGCCTTGTAGCGGGAGGGAACACCGGGGAGCTGTTTTTT
>-|many|TRBV2|TRBJ2-5
CASSVTLQETQYF
TGTGCCAGCAGTGTTACCCTCCAAGAGACCCAGTACTTC
>TRBD2|-|TRBV29-1|TRBJ2-1
CSVEIDLAGVNEQFF
TGCAGCGTTGAAATAGACCTAGCGGGAGTGAATGAGCAGTTCTTC
>-|few|TRBV9|TRBJ2-1
CASSVGTTSSYNEQFF
TGTGCCAGCAGCGTAGGGACTACGAGCTCCTACAATGAGCAGTTCTTC
>-|many|TRBV28|TRBJ2-4
CASSPLTARIAKNIQYF
TGTGCCAGCAGTCCCCTGACAGCTCGTATAGCCAAAAACATTCAGTACTTC
>-|few|TRBV12-3/TRBV12-4|TRBJ1-4
CASSFGDGLFF
TGTGCCAGCAGTTTTGGGGATGGACTGTTTTTT
>-|few|TRBV3-1|TRBJ1-4
CASSQDARGDEKLFF
TGTGCCAGCAGCCAAGATGCCAGGGGAGATGAAAAACTGTTTTTT
>-|few|TRBV27|TRBJ2-1
CASSLGGQTIVEQFF
TGTGCCAGCAGCTTGGGGGGTCAGACAATCGTAGAGCAGTTCTTC
>-|-|TRBV11-3|TRBJ2-7
CASSFLSDYYEQYF
TGTGCCAGCAGCTTCCTCTCCGATTACTACGAGCAGTACTTC
>TRBD1|few|TRBV5-6|TRBJ2-2
CASSLAVGTGRTGELFF
TGTGCCAGCAGCTTGGCTGTAGGGACAGGGCGAACCGGGGAGCTGTTTTTT
>TRBD1|many|TRBV18|TRBJ1-1
CASSPTPPTGSKTFF
TGTGCCAGCTCACCAACCCCCCCGACAGGGTCGAAAACTTTCTTT
>-|many|TRBV9|TRBJ2-2
CASSPDQVPGELFF
TGTGCCAGCAGCCCAGACCAGGTTCCCGGGGAGCTGTTTTTT
>TRBD2|-|TRBV12-3/TRBV12-4|TRBJ2-2
CASTGLAEWRELFF
TGTGCCAGCACAGGACTAGCGGAATGGCGGGAGCTGTTTTTT
>-|few|TRBV5-1|TRBJ2-3
CASSSGAGRDAQYF
TGCGCCAGCAGCTCCGGGGCCGGCAGAGATGCGCAGTATTTT
>TRBD1|many|TRBV20-1|TRBJ2-5
CSARDHGRGRQETQYF
TGCAGTGCTAGAGATCACGGCAGGGGGCGCCAGGAGACCCAGTACTTC
>TRBD2|many|TRBV2|TRBJ2-2
CASSATTSFPGELFF
TGTGCCAGCAGTGCGACGACTAGCTTTCCCGGGGAGCTGTTTTTT
>-|few|TRBV12-5|TRBJ2-3
CASGDRSGDTQYF
TGTGCTAGTGGGGACCGTAGCGGCGATACGCAGTATTTT
>TRBD1|few|TRBV2|TRBJ2-5
CASRDRTGVTRETQYF
TGTGCCAGCAGGGACAGGACAGGGGTTACTCGTGAGACCCAGTACTTC
>-|many|TRBV20-1|TRBJ2-5
CSAEPISGEETQYF
TGCAGTGCTGAACCGATCAGCGGAGAAGAGACCCAGTACTTC
>-|many|TRBV7-8|TRBJ1-2
CASSLASRPYGYTF
TGTGCCAGCAGCTTAGCTAGCAGACCCTATGGCTACACCTTC
>-|few|TRBV5-6|TRBJ2-1
CASSSLNFGAAIEQFF
TGTGCCAGCAGCTCCCTAAACTTCGGGGCCGCGATAGAGCAGTTCTTC
>-|-|TRBV6-1|TRBJ1-1
CASSNYDEAFF
TGTGCCAGCAGCAACTATGATGAAGCTTTCTTT
>TRBD2|many|TRBV24-1|TRBJ2-1
CATSDRLAGGPNEQFF
TGTGCCACCAGTGATCGACTAGCGGGAGGACCCAATGAGCAGTTCTTC
>TRBD2|many|TRBV5-1|TRBJ2-3
CASSLLSGRGDTQYF
TGCGCCAGCAGCTTGCTGTCCGGGAGGGGTGATACGCAGTATTTT
>-|many|TRBV28|TRBJ2-5
CASSLIMMSGAQYF
TGTGCCAGCAGTTTAATTATGATGTCGGGGGCCCAGTACTTC
>-|many|TRBV28|TRBJ1-2
CASSPNGGAGYGYTF
TGTGCCAGCAGTCCGAACGGGGGCGCCGGCTATGGCTACACCTTC
>TRBD2|many|TRBV18|TRBJ2-3
CASSPDELAGADTQYF
TGTGCCAGCTCACCCGACGAACTAGCGGGGGCAGATACGCAGTATTTT
>TRBD1|-|TRBV10-1|TRBJ2-1
CASSKDRAGEQFF
TGCGCCAGCAGTAAGGACAGGGCGGGTGAGCAGTTCTTC
>TRBD2|many|TRBV6-4|TRBJ2-3
CASSEAGGPISTQYF
TGTGCCAGCAGTGAAGCGGGAGGGCCGATTTCTACGCAGTATTTT
>-|-|TRBV7-9|TRBJ1-2
CASSHRDYLYGYTF
TGTGCCAGCAGCCACCGGGACTACCTCTATGGCTACACCTTC
>-|many|TRBV2|TRBJ1-2
CASSLTRDRNGYTF
TGTGCCAGCAGCCTCACCCGGGATCGGAATGGCTACACCTTC
>-|many|TRBV29-1|TRBJ2-5
CSAQGSAETQYF
TGCAGCGCCCAGGGGTCGGCGGAGACCCAGTACTTC
>-|many|TRBV5-1|TRBJ2-5
CASSETAAVAQYF
TGCGCCAGCAGCGAGACAGCCGCCGTGGCCCAGTACTTC
>-|many|TRBV4-1|TRBJ2-7
CASSQANQGYEQYF
TGCGCCAGCAGCCAAGCAAATCAGGGCTACGAGCAGTACTTC
>TRBD1|many|TRBV12-3/TRBV12-4|TRBJ1-1
CASKTGVSEAFF
TGTGCCAGCAAAACAGGGGTCTCTGAAGCTTTCTTT
>TRBD2|many|TRBV28|TRBJ2-1
CASSSQLAGHYNEQFF
TGTGCCAGCAGTTCGCAACTAGCGGGGCACTACAATGAGCAGTTCTTC
>-|many|TRBV5-1|TRBJ2-1
CASSLAGKSSYNEQFF
TGCGCCAGCAGCTTGGCAGGAAAGAGCTCCTACAATGAGCAGTTCTTC
>TRBD2|many|TRBV5-1|TRBJ2-3
CASSYERESDTQYF
TGCGCCAGCAGCTATGAGCGGGAGTCAGATACGCAGTATTTT
>TRBD2|-|TRBV19|TRBJ2-1
CASSTRTSSRFNEQFF
TGTGCCAGTAGTACCCGGACTAGCTCTAGGTTCAATGAGCAGTTCTTC
>-|many|TRBV12-3/TRBV12-4|TRBJ1-1
CASSPLGGGEAFF
TGTGCCAGCAGTCCACTAGGGGGGGGTGAAGCTTTCTTT
>-|few|TRBV25-1|TRBJ1-6
CASSSQEGINSPLHF
TGTGCCAGCAGTTCACAGGAGGGCATAAATTCACCCCTCCACTTT
>TRBD1|-|TRBV10-3|TRBJ2-5
CAISEGTGVTQYF
TGTGCCATCAGTGAGGGGACAGGGGTTACCCAGTACTTC
>TRBD2|-|TRBV19|TRBJ2-7
CASRPGTSGVSYEQYF
TGTGCCAGTAGGCCAGGGACTAGCGGGGTTTCCTACGAGCAGTACTTC
>TRBD2|-|TRBV19|TRBJ2-1
CASSINGRELFF
TGTGCCAGTAGTATCAACGGGAGGGAGTTGTTCTTC
>-|many|TRBV7-9|TRBJ2-7
CASSPGVWVEQYF
TGTGCCAGCAGCCCAGGGGTGTGGGTCGAGCAGTACTTC
>TRBD2|many|TRBV10-1|TRBJ2-3
CASSEGLAGTDTQYF
TGCGCCAGCAGTGAGGGACTAGCGGGCACAGATACGCAGTATTTT
>-|many|TRBV3-1|TRBJ2-2
CASSQLSGGELFF
TGTGCCAGCAGCCAACTGTCAGGGGGGGAGCTGTTTTTT
>TRBD2|many|TRBV5-1|TRBJ2-1
CASSRTSSGLSYNEQFF
TGCGCCAGCAGCCGGACATCTAGCGGCCTCTCCTACAATGAGCAGTTCTTC
>TRBD2|many|TRBV3-1|TRBJ2-1
CASSVASGSKNEQFF
TGTGCCAGCAGCGTAGCTAGCGGGAGTAAAAATGAGCAGTTCTTC